This entry lists 10 T cell receptor beta chains sequenced from one sample in a study of T cell changes during pregnancy in multiple sclerosis. TCRdb's copy holds only in-frame clones and misses some; the assay was immunoSEQ multiplex PCR. The sample has about 71,000 clones, roughly nine tenths seen once. The material was peripheral blood, obtained in the third trimester of pregnancy. These receptors were collected from a female donor with multiple sclerosis, enrolled in a pregnancy study.

The chain carries TRBV7-7 and TRBJ2-1; 8 bases are shared with TRBD2. After removal of 7 bases from V and 5 bases from J, the junction contained 13 bases not matched to a gene. The germline CDR1 and CDR2 sequences are SSHAT and FNYEAQ (reference sequence). The CDR3 spans 16 residues. The CDR3 nucleotides read TGTGCCAGCACCTGGGGATTAGCGGGATATAACAATGAGCAGTTCTTC. It is translated as CASTWGLAGYNNEQFF.

V usage is TRBV4-1 and J usage is TRBJ2-1, with TRBD2 identical over 13 bases. This CDR3 contains 20 residues. After removal of 1 base from V and 0 bases from J, the junction contained 9 bases not matched to a gene. CDR1 and CDR2 (germline): MGHRA, YSYEKL. The CDR3: CASSQAPGLAGLSSYNEQFF. CDR3 coding DNA: TGCGCCAGCAGCCAAGCCCCGGGACTAGCGGGATTAAGCTCCTACAATGAGCAGTTCTTC.

This chain uses TRBV19 with TRBJ2-7, with 14 bases that match TRBD2. In germline, CDR1 is LNHDA, CDR2 SQIVND (reference sequence). The CDR3 runs to 16 residues. V dropped 7 bases and J dropped 2; count of bases not matched to a gene: 7. CDR3 region: CASTPGTSGGTYEQYF. The CDR3 DNA follows: TGTGCCAGTACCCCTGGGACTAGCGGGGGAACCTACGAGCAGTACTTC. Looking up the rest from reference TRBV19 and TRBJ2-7 gives the full variable domain: DGGITQSPKYLFRKEGQNVTLSCEQNLNHDAMYWYRQDPGQGLRLIYYSQIVNDFQKGDIAEGYSVSREKKESFPLTVTSAQKNPTAFYLCASTPGTSGGTYEQYFGPGTRLTVT.

The rearrangement links TRBV5-4 to TRBJ2-7, with TRBD1 matching 8 bases. Trimming cost V 5 bases and J 3 bases; bases outside gene matches: 7. The CDR3 has 14 residues. Germline V CDR1 and CDR2: SGHNT, YYREEE (reference sequence). The CDR3 loop reads CASRHQGAVYEQYF. The CDR3 DNA follows: TGTGCCAGCAGACATCAGGGGGCGGTCTACGAGCAGTACTTC.

The rearrangement joins TRBV5-1 to TRBJ2-1; 8 nucleotides align to TRBD2. The CDR3 length is 18 residues. CDR1 is SGHRS and CDR2 is YFSETQ in the germline V gene. After removal of 0 bases from V and 8 bases from J, the junction contained 16 bases not matched to a gene. The CDR3 region is CASSLAFSGYSGRDEQFF. CDR3 sequence (DNA): TGCGCCAGCAGCTTGGCCTTTTCGGGGTACAGCGGGAGAGATGAGCAGTTCTTC.

This chain joins TRBV5-5 and TRBJ1-1, with 7 positions matching TRBD1. V trimming: 4 bases; J trimming: 0 bases; junction bases outside the gene matches: 6. Per germline, CDR1 SGHKS and CDR2 YYEKEE (reference sequence). CDR3 length: 15 amino acids. The CDR3 sequence: CASSPGQMMNTEAFF. CDR3 sequence (DNA): TGTGCCAGCAGCCCGGGACAGATGATGAACACTGAAGCTTTCTTT. Supplemented by reference TRBV5-5 and TRBJ1-1, the full variable domain reads DAGVTQSPTHLIKTRGQQVTLRCSPISGHKSVSWYQQVLGQGPQFIFQYYEKEERGRGNFPDRFSARQFPNYSSELNVNALLLGDSALYLCASSPGQMMNTEAFFGQGTRLTVV.

The gene calls are TRBV6-6 and TRBJ2-7; a possible D gene is TRBD1 (6 bases). This CDR3 spans 14 amino acids. Germline V lookup: CDR1 MNHNY, CDR2 SVGAGI (reference sequence). V was pared by 5 bases and J by 5 bases, with 16 bases between. CDR3 nucleotide sequence: TGTGCCAGCAGTCAACGACAGGCCCCTAACGAGCAGTACTTC. It encodes CASSQRQAPNEQYF.

In regard to this clone: The junction differs from germline at one of its ends, possibly a read error. This sequence joins TRBV18 and TRBJ2-2; D may be TRBD2 (6 bases). The CDR3 consists of 17 residues. Germline-derived CDR1 and CDR2 are KGHSH and LQKENI. CDR3 region: CASLRRWRGDNAGGLFF. In DNA, the CDR3 is TGTGCCAGCTTACGCCGGTGGAGGGGCGACAACGCCGGGGGGCTGTTTTTT.

This rearrangement joins TRBV5-6 to TRBJ2-3; 7 bases fit TRBD1. Germline CDR1 is SGHDT and CDR2 is YYEEEE. After removal of 3 bases from V and 0 bases from J, the junction contained 4 bases not matched to a gene. This CDR3 has 15 amino acids. CDR3 sequence (DNA): TGTGCCAGCAGCTCGGGGACAGTCAGCACAGATACGCAGTATTTT. As protein: CASSSGTVSTDTQYF.

This chain connects TRBV14 to TRBJ2-7; the match to TRBD2 covers 7 bases. Germline V gene lookup returns CDR1 SGHDN and CDR2 FVKESK. V dropped 3 bases and J dropped 2; count of bases not matched to a gene: 4. This CDR3 has 14 amino acids. The CDR3 bases are TGTGCCAGCAGCCAGAGCGGGATAACCTACGAGCAGTACTTC. This sequence encodes CASSQSGITYEQYF.